The text below deals with one T cell receptor (beta chain). This sample is drawn from a study of blood T cell repertoires in COVID-19. Whole-study context: Specimens from acute and convalescent COVID-19 originated in the United States, Italy and Spain. Nucleic acid was either cDNA or gDNA, and it came from T cells, B-cell-depleted T cells, or PBMCs.

V shed 0 bases and J shed 3 bases, with 21 bases lying between them. The CDR3 is 18 residues long. CDR1 and CDR2 from the germline V gene are LGHNA and YNFKEQ. Original handling: Cell counts per sample came from amplifying reference gene primers. Measured with immunoSEQ multiplex PCR; TCRdb has only the in-frame clones, and not every one. The DNA gave D and trimming, while V, J and clone size come from that table. The table lists 90,000 to 100,000 clones, about 80% of them singletons. The sequence derives from a man between 65 and 85 years old with acute or convalescent COVID-19. This chain connects TRBV4-2 to TRBJ2-7, with D possibly matching TRBD1 (6 bases). Sequenced input: peripheral blood. The DNA of the CDR3 is TGTGCCAGCAGCCAAGATAGTGGGCGAACAGGGACCCTCTACGAGCAGTACTTC. It encodes CASSQDSGRTGTLYEQYF.